Below, 5 T cell receptor beta chains from the same sample are listed, as sequenced in a study of regulatory T cells in long-lasting Graves disease. Time point here: persistent/refractory GD, antithyroid drugs over 5 years with positive TRAb. The TCR library used RNA extracted from PBMCs. TCR beta libraries were built with iRepertoire HTBI primers and Arm-PCR of CDR3 regions. TCRdb independently ran MiXCR on the multiplex PCR reads; one entry per CDR3 protein. The sample gives roughly 300,000 distinct CDR3 sequences, about 20% of which show up once; less than 35% is in the top ten. The sequencing here drew on peripheral blood mononuclear cells (PBMCs), taken when the disease was refractory, from a patient treated with antithyroid drugs. The receptors come from a female donor with Graves disease.

This chain joins TRBV10-3 and TRBJ2-1; D gene unclear. Per germline, CDR1 ENHRY and CDR2 SYGVKD. The CDR3 extends over 11 amino acids. V was cut by 4 bases and J by 8 bases, with 6 bases left in between. The CDR3 loop reads CAISALDEQFF. The CDR3 nucleotides are TGTGCCATCAGTGCTTTAGATGAGCAGTTCTTC.

The J gene is TRBJ2-5, the V gene TRBV6-2 or TRBV6-3; D is perhaps TRBD1 (5 bases). Trimming removed 1 base at V and 5 bases at J, with 17 bases between. The V gene's germline CDR1 is MNHEY and CDR2 SVGEGT. The CDR3 is made up of 16 amino acids. CDR3 sequence reads: CASSYLNDMGHETQYF. The CDR3 DNA follows: TGTGCCAGCAGTTACTTAAATGATATGGGGCACGAGACCCAGTACTTC.

This clonotype came up many times. The CDR3 DNA sequence: TGTGCCATGCGGACCAACTCTAACTATGGCTACACCTTC. As protein: CAMRTNSNYGYTF. The chain links TRBV12-3 or TRBV12-4 to TRBJ1-2; D is unresolved. V dropped 10 bases and J dropped 0 bases, with 12 bases sitting between them. CDR3 length: 13 residues.

There are many counts of this clonotype. The J gene is TRBJ1-2, the V gene TRBV28; D possibly corresponds to TRBD1 (5 bases). Germline V gives CDR1 MDHEN, CDR2 SYDVKM. Deletions cut 5 bases from V and 1 base from J, with 14 bases between. This CDR3 is 15 amino acids long. The CDR3 sequence is CASSPPPGGNYGYTF. CDR3 DNA: TGTGCCAGCAGTCCACCCCCGGGGGGTAACTATGGCTACACCTTC.

The chain carries TRBV27 and TRBJ2-7; D is undetermined. Germline CDR1 reads MNHEY; CDR2 reads SMNVEV (reference sequence). The ends were cut back, 5 bases at V and 2 bases at J, with 13 bases in the middle. This CDR3 is built from 14 residues. The CDR3 nucleotides read TGTGCCAGCAGTCCTATGACAACCGCCTACGAGCAGTACTTC. It codes for CASSPMTTAYEQYF.